The source of this T cell receptor (beta chain) is a study of cytomegalovirus exposure and HLA in healthy donors. Profiling relied on immunoSEQ multiplex PCR, and the TCRdb table lists in-frame clones only, not all of them. The table includes hundreds of thousands of clones, roughly 87% detected once. CDR3 length equals 13 residues. V was shortened by 3 bases and J by 2 bases, with 8 bases between the two germline ends. Germline assignment: CDR1 SGHNT and CDR2 YYREEE (reference sequence). This clonotype originated in a man aged 18-30 years in good health and CMV-seropositive. The sample taken for sequencing was PBMCs. The chain has TRBV5-4 and TRBJ2-5; maybe TRBD2 (6 bases). CDR3 protein: CASSSGLQETQYF. The DNA of the CDR3 is TGTGCCAGCAGCTCGGGACTTCAAGAGACCCAGTACTTC.